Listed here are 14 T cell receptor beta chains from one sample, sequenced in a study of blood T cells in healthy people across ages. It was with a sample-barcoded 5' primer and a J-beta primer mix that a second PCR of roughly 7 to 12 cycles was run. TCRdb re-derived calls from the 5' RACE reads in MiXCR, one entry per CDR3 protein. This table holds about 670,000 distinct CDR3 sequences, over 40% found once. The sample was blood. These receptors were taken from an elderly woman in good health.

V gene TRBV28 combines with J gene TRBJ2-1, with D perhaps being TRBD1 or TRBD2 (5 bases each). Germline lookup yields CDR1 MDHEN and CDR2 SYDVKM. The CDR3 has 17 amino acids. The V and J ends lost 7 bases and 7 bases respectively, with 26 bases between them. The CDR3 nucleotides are TGTGCCAGCACCGCATTCGAGGGGTTTTACCGAAGGAATGAGCAGTTCTTC. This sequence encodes CASTAFEGFYRRNEQFF.

This chain's CDR3 is CASSQLEGGSPLHF. The CDR3 DNA reads as TGCGCCAGCAGCCAACTGGAAGGGGGATCACCCCTCCACTTT. The V and J genes are TRBV4-1 and TRBJ1-6, with D possibly TRBD1 on 6 matching bases. Germline CDR1 reads MGHRA; CDR2 reads YSYEKL. This CDR3 spans 14 amino acids. The ends were cut back, 2 bases at V and 10 bases at J, with 12 bases in the middle.

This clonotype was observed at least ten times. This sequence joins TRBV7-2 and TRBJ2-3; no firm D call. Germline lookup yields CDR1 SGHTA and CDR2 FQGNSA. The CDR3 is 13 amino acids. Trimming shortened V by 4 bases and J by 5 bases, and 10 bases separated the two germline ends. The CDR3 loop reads CASSSQGRDTQYF. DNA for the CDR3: TGTGCCAGCAGCTCCCAAGGAAGAGATACGCAGTATTTT.

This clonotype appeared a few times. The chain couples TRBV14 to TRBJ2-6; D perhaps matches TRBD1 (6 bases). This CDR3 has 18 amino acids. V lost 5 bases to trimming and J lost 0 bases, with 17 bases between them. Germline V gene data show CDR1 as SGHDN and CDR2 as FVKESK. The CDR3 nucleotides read TGTGCCAGCAGCAAAGGGGTCAGGGGATACTCTGGGGCCAACGTCCTGACTTTC. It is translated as CASSKGVRGYSGANVLTF.

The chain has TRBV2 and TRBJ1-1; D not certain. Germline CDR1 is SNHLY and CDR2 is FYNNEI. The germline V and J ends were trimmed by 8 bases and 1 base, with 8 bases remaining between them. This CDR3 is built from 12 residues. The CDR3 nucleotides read TGTGCCAGCGGGCGGGAGAACACTGAAGCTTTCTTT. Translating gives CASGRENTEAFF.

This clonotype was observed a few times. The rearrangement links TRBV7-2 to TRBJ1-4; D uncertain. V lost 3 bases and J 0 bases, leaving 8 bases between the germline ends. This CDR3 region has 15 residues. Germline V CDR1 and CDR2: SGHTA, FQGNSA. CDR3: CASSFHSSTNEKLFF. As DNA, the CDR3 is TGTGCCAGCAGCTTCCACTCCTCAACTAATGAAAAACTGTTTTTT.

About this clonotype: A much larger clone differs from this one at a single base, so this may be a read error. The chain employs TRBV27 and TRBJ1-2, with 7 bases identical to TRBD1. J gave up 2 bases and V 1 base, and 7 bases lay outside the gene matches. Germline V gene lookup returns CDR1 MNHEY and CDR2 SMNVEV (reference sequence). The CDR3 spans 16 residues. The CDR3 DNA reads TGTGCCAGCAGTTTATTAGGGGACAGAGAAAACTATGGCTACACCTTC. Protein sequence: CASSLLGDRENYGYTF.

The chain's CDR3 is CASSLLRQGVNTEAFF. CDR3 in DNA: TGTGCCAGCAGCTTATTGCGGCAGGGGGTGAACACTGAAGCTTTCTTT. The genes are TRBV7-6 and TRBJ1-1; 7 bases align to TRBD1. The CDR3 is 16 amino acids. With V trimmed by 2 bases and J by 0 bases, 6 bases remained unmatched. Germline V CDR1 and CDR2: SGHVS, FNYEAQ.

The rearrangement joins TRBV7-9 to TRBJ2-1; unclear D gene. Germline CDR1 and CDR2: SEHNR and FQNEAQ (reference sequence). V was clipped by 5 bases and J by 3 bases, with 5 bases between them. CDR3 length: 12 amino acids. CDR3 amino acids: CASSILYNEQFF. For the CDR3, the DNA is TGTGCCAGCAGCATCCTCTACAATGAGCAGTTCTTC.

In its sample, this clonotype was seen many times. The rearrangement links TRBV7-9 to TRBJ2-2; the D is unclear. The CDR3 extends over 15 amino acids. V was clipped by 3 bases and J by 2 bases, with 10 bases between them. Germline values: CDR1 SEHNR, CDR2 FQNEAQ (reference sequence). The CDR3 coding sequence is TGTGCCAGCAGCTTTAGCCTAATAAACACCGGGGAGCTGTTTTTT. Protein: CASSFSLINTGELFF.

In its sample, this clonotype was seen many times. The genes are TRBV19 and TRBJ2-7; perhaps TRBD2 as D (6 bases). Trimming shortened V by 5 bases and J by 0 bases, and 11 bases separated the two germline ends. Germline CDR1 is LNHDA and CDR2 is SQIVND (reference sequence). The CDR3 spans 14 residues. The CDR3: CASSVPTSSYEQYF. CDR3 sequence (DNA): TGTGCCAGTAGTGTACCGACTAGCTCCTACGAGCAGTACTTC. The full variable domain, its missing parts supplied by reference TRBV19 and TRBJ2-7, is DGGITQSPKYLFRKEGQNVTLSCEQNLNHDAMYWYRQDPGQGLRLIYYSQIVNDFQKGDIAEGYSVSREKKESFPLTVTSAQKNPTAFYLCASSVPTSSYEQYFGPGTRLTVT.

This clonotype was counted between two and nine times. The CDR3 DNA is TGCGCCAGCAGCGTCGGGGAAAACACTGAAGCTTTCTTT. The encoded protein is CASSVGENTEAFF. The rearrangement links TRBV5-1 to TRBJ1-1; the D is unclear. V lost 4 bases and J 2 bases, leaving 9 bases between the germline ends. CDR1 is SGHRS, CDR2 YFSETQ, per germline. The CDR3 runs 13 residues. Variable domain in full (rest from reference TRBV5-1 and TRBJ1-1): KAGVTQTPRYLIKTRGQQVTLSCSPISGHRSVSWYQQTPGQGLQFLFEYFSETQRNKGNFPGRFSGRQFSNSRSEMNVSTLELGDSALYLCASSVGENTEAFFGQGTRLTVV.

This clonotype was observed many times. The CDR3 reads CSVTGSSGASTDTQYF. CDR3 bases: TGCAGCGTTACGGGGAGTAGCGGGGCTAGCACAGATACGCAGTATTTT. The chain is built from TRBV29-1 and TRBJ2-3; 8 positions agree with TRBD2. Per the germline V gene, CDR1 is SQVTM and CDR2 is ANQGSEA. This CDR3 has 16 residues. V was clipped by 5 bases and J by 0 bases; unmatched bases: 10.

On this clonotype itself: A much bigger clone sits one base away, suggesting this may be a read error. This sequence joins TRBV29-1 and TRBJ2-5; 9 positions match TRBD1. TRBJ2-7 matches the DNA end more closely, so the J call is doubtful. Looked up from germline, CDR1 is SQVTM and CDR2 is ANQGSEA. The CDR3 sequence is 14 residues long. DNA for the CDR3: TGCAGCGCCTCTGGGACAGGGCCTTACTACGAGCAGTACTTC. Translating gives CSASGTGPYYEQYF.